The present T cell receptor beta chain was sequenced within a study of technical replicates of blood from a few donors. The V and J ends lost 5 bases and 4 bases, in that order; junction bases with no gene match: 3. The CDR3 is 13 amino acids. From germline, CDR1 is MNHEY and CDR2 SVGAGI. The assay was immunoSEQ multiplex PCR, and TCRdb's table has in-frame clones only and misses some. Of around 70,000 clones in the sample, approximately 94% were seen once. The receptor comes from a human donor in good health. V usage is TRBV6-5 and J usage is TRBJ1-2; the match to TRBD1 covers 8 bases. Sequenced input: T cells isolated from PBMCs. This CDR3 reads CASSQGAGYGYTF. Written as DNA, the CDR3 is TGTGCCAGCAGTCAGGGGGCGGGCTATGGCTACACCTTC.